Below are 18 T cell receptor beta chains sequenced from a single sample in a study of CD8 T cells in ankylosing spondylitis. MiXCR, applied by TCRdb to the 5' RACE reads, yields one record per CDR3 protein. The sample contains under 85,000 distinct CDR3 sequences, about 5.2% of which appear only once. Sequencing was performed on blood, either unsorted or a sorted T cell fraction (not recorded which). The receptors derive from a male donor with ankylosing spondylitis or in good health (not recorded which).

This clonotype was recorded at least ten times. The CDR3 nucleotides read TGTGCCAGCAGTGGGACTAGCGACGAGCAGTACTTC. Its translation is CASSGTSDEQYF. The chain uses TRBV6-2 or TRBV6-3 and TRBJ2-7; 10 bases fit TRBD2. This CDR3 region has 12 residues. CDR1 is MNHEY and CDR2 is SVGEGT in the germline V gene. With V trimmed by 5 bases and J by 5 bases, 0 bases remained unmatched.

This clonotype showed up many times. The J gene is TRBJ2-5, the V gene TRBV6-2 or TRBV6-3, with 7 bases identical to TRBD1. J was trimmed by 5 bases and V by 2 bases; bases with no gene match: 8. CDR1 and CDR2 from the germline V gene are MNHEY and SVGEGT. CDR3 size: 15 residues. In nucleotides, the CDR3 is TGTGCCAGCAGTTACCCCCCGGACAGGAGGGAGACCCAGTACTTC. This encodes CASSYPPDRRETQYF.

This clonotype was picked up many times. The gene calls are TRBV5-1 and TRBJ2-3, with D uncertain. V shed 4 bases and J shed 2 bases, with 8 bases lying between them. The CDR3 length is 13 residues. CDR1 and CDR2 from the germline V gene are SGHRS and YFSETQ. In nucleotides, the CDR3 is TGCGCCAGCAGCGCCGAGTACACAGATACGCAGTATTTT. This encodes CASSAEYTDTQYF.

This clonotype was found many times. This rearrangement joins TRBV6-1 to TRBJ2-6, with D unresolved. Germline CDR1 and CDR2: MNHNS and SASEGT. Trimming took 8 bases from V and 0 from J, leaving 8 bases between them. The CDR3 extends over 14 amino acids. For the CDR3, the DNA is TGTGCCAGCGCTCTAAGCTCTGGGGCCAACGTCCTGACTTTC. As protein: CASALSSGANVLTF.

Ten or more counts support this clonotype. The chain is built from TRBV3-1 and TRBJ2-5; TRBD2 aligns across 14 bases. Unmatched junction bases numbered 6, after V lost 4 bases and J lost 2 bases. CDR1 is LGHDT, CDR2 YNNKEL, per germline (reference sequence). The CDR3 contains 17 residues. The CDR3, as DNA: TGTGCCAGCAGCCCGGGGACTAGCGGGGGAATACAAGAGACCCAGTACTTC. This translates into CASSPGTSGGIQETQYF.

This clonotype was found a few times. This sequence joins TRBV29-1 and TRBJ2-1; tentative D call: TRBD1 (5 bases). V lost 7 bases and J lost 2, with 15 bases in between. This CDR3 has 14 amino acids. Germline loops: CDR1 SQVTM, CDR2 ANQGSEA. The CDR3: CSALRAGTYNEQFF. The CDR3 region has the DNA TGCAGCGCCCTCAGGGCAGGGACCTACAATGAGCAGTTCTTC.

In this sample, this clonotype turned up many times. V gene TRBV28 combines with J gene TRBJ1-2; 9 nucleotides agree with TRBD1. This CDR3 is built from 15 residues. J was trimmed by 7 bases and V by 3 bases; bases with no gene match: 9. Looked up from germline, CDR1 is MDHEN and CDR2 is SYDVKM. The CDR3 protein is CASSFPGQGYRGYTF. For the CDR3, the DNA is TGTGCCAGCAGTTTTCCGGGACAGGGTTATCGTGGCTACACCTTC.

This clonotype was recorded many times. The V call is TRBV20-1, the J call TRBJ1-1, with D perhaps TRBD1 (5 bases). Between the trimmed V and J ends, which lost 2 bases and 3 bases, there was a span of 19 bases. Germline lookup yields CDR1 DFQATT and CDR2 SNEGSKA (reference sequence). The CDR3 is made up of 16 amino acids. In nucleotides, the CDR3 is TGCAGTGCTAGACCTAAAGAGCGGGGACGGGACACTGAAGCTTTCTTT. Translated: CSARPKERGRDTEAFF.

This clonotype was seen at least ten times. This rearrangement joins TRBV12-3 or TRBV12-4 to TRBJ2-1, with unresolved D. The CDR3 has 9 amino acids. V lost 8 bases and J 15 bases, leaving 11 bases between the germline ends. The CDR3 sequence: CASAPGPFF. CDR3 DNA sequence: TGTGCCAGCGCTCCAGGCCCGTTCTTC.

This clonotype was seen repeatedly, ten times or more. The chain is built from TRBV3-1 and TRBJ2-2; 9 bases align to TRBD1. The CDR3 has 16 amino acids. Germline lookup yields CDR1 LGHDT and CDR2 YNNKEL (reference sequence). With 4 bases clipped from V and 1 base from J, the junction kept 4 bases outside the gene matches. The CDR3 DNA sequence: TGTGCCAGCAGCCCCGGGACAGGGAAGAACACCGGGGAGCTGTTTTTT. Its protein product is CASSPGTGKNTGELFF.

The table lists this clonotype with many counts. V is TRBV12-3 or TRBV12-4 and J is TRBJ1-3; no definite D call. The CDR3 runs to 14 residues. V lost 6 bases, J lost 0 bases, and 9 bases lay in between. In nucleotides, the CDR3 is TGTGCCAGCAGCGACGGAGACTCTGGAAACACCATATATTTT. It encodes CASSDGDSGNTIYF.

There are many counts of this clonotype. V and J are TRBV11-2 and TRBJ2-7, with D unclear. Germline CDR1 and CDR2: SGHAT and FQNNGV. This CDR3 is built from 16 residues. The V and J ends lost 1 base and 4 bases respectively, with 17 bases between them. The CDR3 nucleotides read TGTGCCAGCAGCTTAGTCCACGGCGCCATCGGGTACGAGCAGTACTTC. Translating it yields CASSLVHGAIGYEQYF.

The chain links TRBV7-9 to TRBJ2-3; D possibly corresponds to TRBD1 (6 bases). The CDR3 extends over 16 amino acids. The germline V and J ends were trimmed by 4 bases and 3 bases, with 17 bases remaining between them. Germline CDR1 reads SEHNR; CDR2 reads FQNEAQ (reference sequence). The CDR3 loop reads CASSSGAGAMTDTQYF. The CDR3 DNA reads TGTGCCAGCAGCTCCGGGGCAGGGGCGATGACAGATACGCAGTATTTT. The full variable domain, rest sourced from reference TRBV7-9 and TRBJ2-3, is DTGVSQNPRHKITKRGQNVTFRCDPISEHNRLYWYRQTLGQGPEFLTYFQNEAQLEKSRLLSDRFSAERPKGSFSTLEIQRTEQGDSAMYLCASSSGAGAMTDTQYFGPGTRLTVL.

The table lists this clonotype with many counts. The chain is built from TRBV29-1 and TRBJ2-7, with 7 positions matching TRBD2. This CDR3 has 11 amino acids. Per the germline V gene, CDR1 is SQVTM and CDR2 is ANQGSEA. CDR3 nucleotide sequence: TGCAGTGCGGGGGAACTATACGAGCAGTACTTC. The encoded protein is CSAGELYEQYF.

This clonotype was picked up many times. The V call is TRBV5-6, the J call TRBJ1-1; 10 bases match TRBD1. The CDR3 is 14 residues long. From germline, CDR1 is SGHDT and CDR2 YYEEEE. With V trimmed by 0 bases and J by 5 bases, 1 base remained unmatched. CDR3 DNA: TGTGCCAGCAGCTTGGGGGACAGGGGTACTGAAGCTTTCTTT. It codes for CASSLGDRGTEAFF.

This clonotype was picked up many times. The chain joins TRBV2 to TRBJ1-4; TRBD1 is a possible D gene (5 bases). The CDR3 spans 14 residues. CDR1 SNHLY and CDR2 FYNNEI come from the germline V gene. V lost 7 bases and J 8 bases, leaving 17 bases between the germline ends. The CDR3 bases are TGTGCCAGCAACCTCGAAAGGGGAGGAGAAAAACTGTTTTTT. The encoded protein is CASNLERGGEKLFF. The full variable domain, with the rest looked up from reference TRBV2 and TRBJ1-4, is EPEVTQTPSHQVTQMGQEVILRCVPISNHLYFYWYRQILGQKVEFLVSFYNNEISEKSEIFDDQFSVERPDGSNFTLKIRSTKLEDSAMYFCASNLERGGEKLFFGSGTQLSVL.

This clonotype was counted ten times or more. The V gene is TRBV15, the J gene TRBJ1-2; D perhaps matches TRBD1 (5 bases). From germline, CDR1 is LNHNV and CDR2 YYDKDF (reference sequence). V was pared by 1 base and J by 0 bases, with 18 bases between. This CDR3 is 18 amino acids long. The CDR3 DNA reads as TGTGCCACCAGCAGAGCCCGGTTTGGGACGAACGCTAACTATGGCTACACCTTC. Protein: CATSRARFGTNANYGYTF.

This clonotype came up many times. The CDR3 nucleotides read TGTGCCAGCAGGGCGACAGAGGGCCTCTACAATGAGCAGTTCTTC. Protein product: CASRATEGLYNEQFF. The chain employs TRBV11-2 and TRBJ2-1; either TRBD1 or TRBD2 may supply D (5 bases each). This CDR3 has 15 amino acids. Germline V gene data show CDR1 as SGHAT and CDR2 as FQNNGV. The germline V and J ends were trimmed by 6 bases and 3 bases, with 15 bases remaining between them.